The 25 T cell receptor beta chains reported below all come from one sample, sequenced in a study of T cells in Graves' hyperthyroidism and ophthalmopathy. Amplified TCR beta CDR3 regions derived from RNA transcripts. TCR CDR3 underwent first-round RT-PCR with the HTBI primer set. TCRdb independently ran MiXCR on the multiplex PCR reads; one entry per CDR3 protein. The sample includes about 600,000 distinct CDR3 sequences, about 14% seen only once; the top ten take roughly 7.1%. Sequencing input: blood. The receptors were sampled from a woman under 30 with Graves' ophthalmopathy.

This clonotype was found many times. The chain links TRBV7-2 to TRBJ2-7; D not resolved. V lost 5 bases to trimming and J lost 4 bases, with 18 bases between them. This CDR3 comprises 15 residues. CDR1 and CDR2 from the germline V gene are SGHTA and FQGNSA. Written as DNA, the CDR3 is TGTGCCAGCAGCCTACCCTTGAGGCCCGATTACGAGCAGTACTTC. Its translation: CASSLPLRPDYEQYF. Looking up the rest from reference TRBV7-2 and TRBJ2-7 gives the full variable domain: GAGVSQSPSNKVTEKGKDVELRCDPISGHTALYWYRQSLGQGLEFLIYFQGNSAPDKSGLPSDRFSAERTGGSVSTLTIQRTQQEDSAVYLCASSLPLRPDYEQYFGPGTRLTVT.

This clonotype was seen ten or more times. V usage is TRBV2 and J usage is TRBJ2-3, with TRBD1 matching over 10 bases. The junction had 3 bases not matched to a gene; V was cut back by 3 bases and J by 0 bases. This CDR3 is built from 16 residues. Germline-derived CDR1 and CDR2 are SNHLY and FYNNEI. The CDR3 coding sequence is TGTGCCAGCAGTGAGGGGACAGGGGTGAGCACAGATACGCAGTATTTT. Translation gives CASSEGTGVSTDTQYF.

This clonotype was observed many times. The CDR3 is CATSRDGGTQETQYF. In DNA, the CDR3 is TGTGCCACCAGCAGGGACGGAGGGACCCAAGAGACCCAGTACTTC. The chain joins TRBV15 to TRBJ2-5, with a tentative D call TRBD2 (6 bases). The CDR3 covers 15 residues. CDR1 is LNHNV, CDR2 YYDKDF, per germline (reference sequence). V lost 3 bases to trimming and J lost 1 base, with 12 bases between them.

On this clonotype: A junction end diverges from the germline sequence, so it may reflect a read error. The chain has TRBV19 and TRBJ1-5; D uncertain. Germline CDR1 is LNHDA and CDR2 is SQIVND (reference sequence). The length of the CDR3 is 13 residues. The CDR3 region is CAGSKDSNQPQHF. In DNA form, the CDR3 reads TGTGCCGGTAGTAAGGATAGCAATCAGCCCCAGCATTTT. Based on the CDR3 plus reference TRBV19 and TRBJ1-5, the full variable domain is DGGITQSPKYLFRKEGQNVTLSCEQNLNHDAMYWYRQDPGQGLRLIYYSQIVNDFQKGDIAEGYSVSREKKESFPLTVTSAQKNPTAFYLCAGSKDSNQPQHFGDGTRLSIL.

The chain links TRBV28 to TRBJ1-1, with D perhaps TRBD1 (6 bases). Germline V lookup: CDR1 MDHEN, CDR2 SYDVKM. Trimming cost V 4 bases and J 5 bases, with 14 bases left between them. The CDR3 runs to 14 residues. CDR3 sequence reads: CASSWRGLWTEAFF. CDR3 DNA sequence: TGTGCCAGCAGTTGGCGGGGGCTGTGGACTGAAGCTTTCTTT.

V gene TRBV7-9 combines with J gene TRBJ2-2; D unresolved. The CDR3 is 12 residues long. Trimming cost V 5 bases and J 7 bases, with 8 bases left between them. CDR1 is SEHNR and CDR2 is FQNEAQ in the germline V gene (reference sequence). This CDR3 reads CASSRISGELFF. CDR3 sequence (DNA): TGTGCCAGCAGCCGGATCAGCGGGGAGCTGTTTTTT.

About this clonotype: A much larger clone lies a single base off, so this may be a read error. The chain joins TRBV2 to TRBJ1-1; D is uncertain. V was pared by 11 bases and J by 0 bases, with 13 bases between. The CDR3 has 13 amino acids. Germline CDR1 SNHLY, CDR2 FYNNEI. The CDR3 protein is CAALREVNTEAFF. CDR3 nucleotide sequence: TGTGCCGCATTGAGGGAGGTGAACACTGAAGCTTTCTTT.

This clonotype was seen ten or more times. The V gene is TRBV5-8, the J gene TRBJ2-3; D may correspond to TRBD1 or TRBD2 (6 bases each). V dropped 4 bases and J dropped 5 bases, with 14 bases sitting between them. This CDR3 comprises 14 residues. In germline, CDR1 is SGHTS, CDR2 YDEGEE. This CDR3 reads CASSPGGLQDTQYF. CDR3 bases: TGTGCCAGCAGCCCTGGGGGGCTCCAAGATACGCAGTATTTT.

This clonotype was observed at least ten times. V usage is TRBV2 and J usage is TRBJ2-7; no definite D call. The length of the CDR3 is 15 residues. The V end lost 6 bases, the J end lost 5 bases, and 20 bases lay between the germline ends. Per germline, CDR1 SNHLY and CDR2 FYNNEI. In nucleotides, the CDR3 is TGTGCCAGCAGGTTCATTCCGGACCTGGAGAACGAGCAGTACTTC. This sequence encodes CASRFIPDLENEQYF.

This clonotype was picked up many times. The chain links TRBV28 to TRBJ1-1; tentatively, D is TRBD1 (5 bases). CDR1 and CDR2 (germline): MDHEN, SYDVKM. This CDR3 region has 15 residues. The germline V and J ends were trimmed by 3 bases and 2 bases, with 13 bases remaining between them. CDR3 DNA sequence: TGTGCCAGCAGTTTCCCCCAGGGACCAAACACTGAAGCTTTCTTT. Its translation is CASSFPQGPNTEAFF.

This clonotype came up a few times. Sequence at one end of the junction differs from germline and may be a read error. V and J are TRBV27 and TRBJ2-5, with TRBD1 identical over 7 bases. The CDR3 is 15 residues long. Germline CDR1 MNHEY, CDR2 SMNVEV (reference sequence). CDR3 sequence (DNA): TGTGCCAGCAGTTTATGGACAGGAGACCAAGAGACCCAATACTTC. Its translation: CASSLWTGDQETQYF.

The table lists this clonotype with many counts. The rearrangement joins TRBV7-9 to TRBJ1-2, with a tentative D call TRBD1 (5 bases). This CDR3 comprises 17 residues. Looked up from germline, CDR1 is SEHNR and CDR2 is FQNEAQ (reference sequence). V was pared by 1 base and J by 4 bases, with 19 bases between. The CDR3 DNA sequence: TGTGCCAGCAGCTTAGATGGGGGTTTTCTAAGTGGCTATGGCTACACCTTC. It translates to CASSLDGGFLSGYGYTF. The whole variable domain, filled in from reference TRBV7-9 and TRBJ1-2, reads DTGVSQNPRHKITKRGQNVTFRCDPISEHNRLYWYRQTLGQGPEFLTYFQNEAQLEKSRLLSDRFSAERPKGSFSTLEIQRTEQGDSAMYLCASSLDGGFLSGYGYTFGSGTRLTVV.

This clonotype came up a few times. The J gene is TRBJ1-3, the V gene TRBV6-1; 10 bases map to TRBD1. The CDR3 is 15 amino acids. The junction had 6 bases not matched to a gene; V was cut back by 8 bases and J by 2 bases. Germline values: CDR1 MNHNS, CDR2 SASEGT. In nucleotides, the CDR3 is TGTGCCAGCCGTCCCGGGACAGGGGCTGGAAACACCATATATTTT. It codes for CASRPGTGAGNTIYF.

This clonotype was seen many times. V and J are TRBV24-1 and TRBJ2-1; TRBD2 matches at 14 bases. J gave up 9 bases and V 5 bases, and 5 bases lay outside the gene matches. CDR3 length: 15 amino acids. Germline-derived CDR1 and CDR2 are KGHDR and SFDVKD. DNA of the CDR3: TGTGCCACCAGTGTAATGGGACTAGCGGGAGTTGAGCAGTTCTTC. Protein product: CATSVMGLAGVEQFF.

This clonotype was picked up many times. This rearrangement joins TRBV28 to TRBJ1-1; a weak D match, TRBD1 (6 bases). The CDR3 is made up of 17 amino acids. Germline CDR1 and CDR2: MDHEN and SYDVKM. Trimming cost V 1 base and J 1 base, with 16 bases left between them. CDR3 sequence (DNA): TGTGCCAGCAGTTTATTACATCGGGGGGCGGGGAACACTGAAGCTTTCTTT. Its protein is CASSLLHRGAGNTEAFF.

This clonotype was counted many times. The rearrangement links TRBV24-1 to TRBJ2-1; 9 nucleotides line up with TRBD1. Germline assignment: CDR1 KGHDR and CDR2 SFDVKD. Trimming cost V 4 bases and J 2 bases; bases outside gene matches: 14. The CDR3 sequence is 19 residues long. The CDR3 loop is CATSDPGDRAGEAYNEQFF. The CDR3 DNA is TGTGCCACCAGTGACCCTGGGGACAGGGCAGGGGAGGCCTACAATGAGCAGTTCTTC.

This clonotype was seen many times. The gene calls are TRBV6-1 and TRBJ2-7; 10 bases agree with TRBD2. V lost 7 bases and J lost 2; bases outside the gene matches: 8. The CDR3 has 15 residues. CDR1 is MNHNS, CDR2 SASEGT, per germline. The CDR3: CASTDGLAGAYEQYF. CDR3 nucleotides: TGTGCCAGCACCGACGGGCTAGCGGGAGCCTACGAGCAGTACTTC.

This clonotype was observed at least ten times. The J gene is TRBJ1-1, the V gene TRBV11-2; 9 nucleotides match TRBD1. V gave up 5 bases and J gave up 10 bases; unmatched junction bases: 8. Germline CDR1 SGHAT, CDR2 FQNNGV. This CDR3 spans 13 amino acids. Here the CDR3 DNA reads TGTGCCAGCAGCCCACGGGACAGGGTATTAGCTTTCTTT. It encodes CASSPRDRVLAFF.

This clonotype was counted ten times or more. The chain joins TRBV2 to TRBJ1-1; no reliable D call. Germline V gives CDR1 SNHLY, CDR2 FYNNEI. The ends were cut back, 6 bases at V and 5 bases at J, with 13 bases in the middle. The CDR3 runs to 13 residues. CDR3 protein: CASRGYLGTEAFF. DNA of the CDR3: TGTGCCAGCAGGGGATATCTTGGGACTGAAGCTTTCTTT.

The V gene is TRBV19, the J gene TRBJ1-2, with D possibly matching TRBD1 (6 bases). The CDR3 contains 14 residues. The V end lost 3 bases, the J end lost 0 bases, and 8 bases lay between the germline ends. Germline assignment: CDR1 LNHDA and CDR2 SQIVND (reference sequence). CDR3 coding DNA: TGTGCCAGTAGTATTGGGACAACTAACTATGGCTACACCTTC. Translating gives CASSIGTTNYGYTF.

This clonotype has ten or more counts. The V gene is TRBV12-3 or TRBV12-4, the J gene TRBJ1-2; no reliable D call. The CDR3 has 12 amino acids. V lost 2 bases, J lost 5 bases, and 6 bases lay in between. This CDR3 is CASSLNVYGYTF. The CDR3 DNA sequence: TGTGCCAGCAGTTTAAACGTGTATGGCTACACCTTC.

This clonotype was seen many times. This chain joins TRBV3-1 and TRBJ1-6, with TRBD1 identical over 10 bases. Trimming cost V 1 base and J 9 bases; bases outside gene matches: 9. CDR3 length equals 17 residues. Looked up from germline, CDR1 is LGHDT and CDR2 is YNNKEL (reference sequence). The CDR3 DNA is TGTGCCAGCAGCCAAGGATCCGGCGACAGGGGGCCTTCACCCCTCCACTTT. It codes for CASSQGSGDRGPSPLHF.

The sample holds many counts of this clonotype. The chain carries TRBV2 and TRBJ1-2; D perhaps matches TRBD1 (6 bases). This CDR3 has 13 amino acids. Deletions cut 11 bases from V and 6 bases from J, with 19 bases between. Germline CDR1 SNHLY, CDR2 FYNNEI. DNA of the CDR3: TGTGCCGGGGGAGGAGAACAGGGTAATGGCTACACCTTC. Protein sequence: CAGGGEQGNGYTF.

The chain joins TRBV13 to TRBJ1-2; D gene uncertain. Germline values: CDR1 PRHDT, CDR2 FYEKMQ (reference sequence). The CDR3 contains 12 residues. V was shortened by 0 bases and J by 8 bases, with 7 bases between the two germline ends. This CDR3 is CASSLGSKGYTF. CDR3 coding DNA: TGTGCCAGCAGCTTAGGCTCTAAGGGCTACACCTTC.

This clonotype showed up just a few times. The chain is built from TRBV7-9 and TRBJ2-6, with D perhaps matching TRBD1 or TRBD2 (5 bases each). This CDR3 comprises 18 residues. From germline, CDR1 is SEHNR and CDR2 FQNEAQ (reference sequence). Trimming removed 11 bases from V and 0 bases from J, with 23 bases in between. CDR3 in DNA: TGTGCCTCAGCCCCTCCGGGACCCAGCCTCTCTGGGGCCAACGTCCTGACTTTC. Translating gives CASAPPGPSLSGANVLTF.